Sequencing of this T cell receptor (beta chain) was carried out in a study of cytomegalovirus exposure and HLA in healthy donors (dated by TCRdb to 2015 to 2018). With respect to the entire study: An earlier analysis of several hundred of the donors reported 276 Gb of sequence data and 100 million to 130 million unique TCR beta sequences from 150 million to 200 million T cells. Approximately 300 gigabases of sequencing data and around 85 million unique TCR sequences made up an early release that covered nearly 650 HLA-typed donors. Of the 300 to 500 genotyped donors, less than 85% were placed in the genetic ancestry cluster associated with self-reported Caucasian donors. The aim of the study was to test whether cataloging public T cell receptors could identify signatures of past pathogen exposure. The T cell repertoires of around 730 subjects were profiled by immunosequencing and related to cytomegalovirus serostatus. A separate validation cohort of roughly 110 different subjects was used in addition to the roughly 720-subject first cohort. To predict cytomegalovirus infection status, the study brought together high-throughput TCR immunosequencing, statistical association of individual TCRs with disease status, and machine learning. A later analysis re-analyzed previously published TCR beta repertoires from 660 or so donors and added high-resolution HLA genotyping to study TCR occurrence patterns. In the later analysis, no new phenotypic data were used to find candidate immune exposures; instead, reliance was placed on TCR beta sequences and their occurrence across donors. In an earlier analysis of more than 550 of the donors, high-throughput TCR beta sequencing was used to judge whether each TCR beta V gene segment behaved as functional or pseudogenic. Donor age, sex, ethnicity and CMV serostatus were compiled alongside the repertoire data. Genome-wide SNP genotypes for about 65% of the roughly 700 donors were used in a later genetic analysis, which treated that subset as a discovery cohort. Every discovery cohort repertoire had been produced on one sequencing platform. Both class I and class II loci were covered by HLA typing, at four-digit resolution. The number of typed donors differed by locus: about 620-630 for A, B, C, DRB1 and DQB1; 522 for DQA1; 600 to 610 for DPA1; and around 450 for DPB1. Four to six DR-DQ haplotypes were handled as single units for association and clustering, since linkage in the cohort was strong. On average, 235,054 unique TCR beta nucleotide sequences were sequenced per donor among a few hundred genotyped donors of the cohort, with about 17% of those sequences being non-productive.

The library was obtained by the immunoSEQ multiplex PCR assay. For the multiplex PCR, a mixture combining 60 forward primers for TCR Vbeta segments and 13 reverse primers for TCR Jbeta segments was used. Amplification of the CDR3 region of rearranged TCR beta genes was performed with a multiplex PCR assay on genomic DNA. The Illumina HiSeq System was used to sequence the amplified TCR beta libraries as 87-base-pair reads. As for the original processing: In a later analysis, some 80 million unique TCR beta chains were counted across the approximately 670 repertoires, and about 9.9 million of these chains were shared by at least two donors. Raw reads were error-corrected and collapsed into unique sequences with a nearest-neighbor algorithm that merged closely related sequences to remove PCR and sequencing errors. V, D and J gene segments were assigned by aligning CDR3 sequences to IMGT reference sequences. For a sequence to be retained, a match of at least six nucleotides to both a V gene segment and a J gene segment was required. A rearrangement counted as productive if the CDR3 had no stop codons and remained in frame with V and J, and every other rearrangement counted as non-productive. Following IMGT convention, CDR3 was defined as the stretch from the second conserved V-encoded cysteine up to the conserved J-encoded phenylalanine. Sequences without an unambiguous match to a single V gene segment were excluded from the earlier analysis of about 600 of the donors. An earlier analysis of roughly 590 of the donors called V segments functional above 56.7% productive rearrangements and segregating when the between-donor standard deviation exceeded 5%. A statistical classification framework was built for diagnosing cytomegalovirus status from the catalog of TCR beta chain sequences. In a later analysis, V and J genes were assigned by comparing TCR nucleotide sequences against IMGT/GENE-DB human TR gene sequences. A later analysis assigned CDR3 sequences and most-parsimonious VDJ recombination scenarios with the TCRdist pipeline. In a later analysis, each TCR beta chain was defined by its CDR3 amino acid sequence together with its V-gene family, and reads without a unique V-gene family were excluded. As a way to deal with suspected cross-contamination and a sequencing artifact, a later analysis dropped nearly 600 nucleotide sequences that were highly shared and had low generation probability. In a later analysis, a clonal expansion index was calculated for each public chain from normalized within-repertoire ranks of inferred template counts. A later analysis computed generation probabilities with a VDJ recombination model fitted to out-of-frame rearrangements, and checked the results against IGoR. A later analysis scored TCR-TCR, TCR-HLA and TCR-CMV co-occurrence with hypergeometric tests, applying a repertoire-size bias correction to TCR pairs. False discovery rates were estimated in a later analysis by permuting HLA or CMV assignments 20 times. In a later analysis, co-occurring TCRs were grouped using DBSCAN, with TCRdist sequence similarity added in when clustering inside HLA-allele-positive subsets. Co-occurrence clustering excluded repertoires with fewer than 30,000 or more than 120,000 public chains, plus five with anomalous nucleotide sharing. TCRdb took this table from immuneACCESS and kept in-frame rearrangements with V and J called. Such tables lack part of the clones; where checked against another copy, unresolved V genes explain under half of the gap, and the rest is unexplained. Clone size and the V and J calls come from that table; the DNA yielded D and trimming. The sample table lists 210,000 or so clones, roughly 73% of them with a count of one. The top ten clonotypes cover 2% to 2.5% of the sample.

The cohort comprised approximately 700 healthy bone marrow donors. All cohort members were sampled while nominally healthy, although unrecorded immune exposures were likely present. The donor was CMV seropositive and was included in the group of some 290 seropositive cohort members. Every donor gave a peripheral blood sample, and the peripheral blood mononuclear cells from that sample were used for TCR beta sequencing. The Qiagen DNeasy Blood Extraction Kit was used to extract genomic DNA from the blood cell samples. The CDR3 spans 12 residues, from the cysteine through the phenylalanine. The kept DNA is CDR3 alone, 36 bases in frame from the first base. V trim: 9 bases; J trim: 10 bases; unmatched bases: 6. What the research found in general, with its limitations: Sequencing depth was assumed to be roughly uniform across donors in the presence/absence analyses, though that assumption may not hold. When HLA alleles, especially DR and DQ, strongly co-occurred, TCR associations were difficult to assign to individual alleles. A further reported finding was that TCR beta sequences accurately predicted the HLA-A and HLA-B alleles for most subjects in the first cohort. Most TCR sequences were seen in very few donors, while some public TCRs were found in many individuals. The 87-base-pair reads could not distinguish some IMGT-functional V segments, including TRBV6-2 and TRBV6-3, so those segments were excluded. In a later analysis, most CMV-associated TCR beta chains were found to appear HLA-restricted, with HLA associations seemingly driven largely by CMV exposure. Compared with the approximately 720-donor mean, donors in an Asian-associated ancestry cluster had fewer N-insertions in productive TCRs, according to a later genetic analysis. Broadly in line with IMGT annotations, most TCR beta V segments showed up in productive rearrangements about 87% or about 30% of the time in an earlier analysis of about 500 of the donors. In a later genetic analysis, a missense DCLRE1C variant was associated with V-gene and J-gene trimming of TCR beta chains, and the association was replicated in an independent cohort. In a later analysis, HLA-associated TCR beta chains showed more clonal expansion and lower generation probabilities than non-associated chains that were equally common. A few of the identified cytomegalovirus-associated TCR beta chains were confirmed in vitro to be specific for cytomegalovirus antigens. The earlier analysis of almost 600 of the donors excluded about 16 rarely observed V segments, including chromosome 9 orphons, because counts were too low. A cluster of highly shared sequence variants was judged likely to represent a technical artifact of the sequencing pipeline. Cytomegalovirus status was reported to be diagnosed by the classifier with high specificity and sensitivity in both the original and validation cohorts. Linkage disequilibrium might explain the correlated functional status among segregating V segments, but an unknown experimental factor could not be excluded. According to the authors, the approach could potentially be generalized to other disease states and immunological phenotypes. A later analysis reported that several top co-occurrence clusters appeared linked to parvovirus B19, influenza, CMV and Epstein-Barr virus. The only immune exposure information available for the cohort was CMV serostatus. In a later analysis, around 17,000 TCR beta sequences were associated with specific HLA alleles at a false discovery rate of 0.05. The study gave a list of around 170 TCR beta chains associated with cytomegalovirus. In a later analysis, the rate of TCR association differed among HLA loci, with DRB1 alleles having the most associated TCRs and HLA-C alleles having the fewest. In this cohort, only TCR beta chains were sequenced, and detectable features were limited by the absence of alpha or paired-chain data. Because HLA typing was unavailable for some donors at each locus, only the typed subset was used in association tests.

On this clone itself: There is no known antigen for this receptor. Base qualities were left out, and no much larger clone turns up one base away.

The chain is encoded by TRBV23-1 joined to TRBJ1-6; 7 bases in the junction line up with TRBD1. TRBV23-1 is filed as an ORF, its function uncertain. What was sequenced was PBMCs. The clonotype was recovered from a woman aged 25 to 45 in good health and CMV-seropositive. The bases read TGCGCCAGGACAGGGACGCACTCACCCCTCCACTTT. Translated, this is CARTGTHSPLHF.